This T cell receptor beta chain was sequenced for a study of shared clonotypes between healthy human individuals. Study-level information: The plates for each donor numbered three CD4 naive, three CD4 memory, two CD8 naive and one CD8 memory. Study-wide results and limits: Researchers found naive subsets generally carried larger estimated richness than memory subsets. The four-donor shared clonotypes exceeded non-shared clonotypes in generation probability, with non-shared ones scoring lower. Sorted-subset sequencing, rarefaction showed, was incomplete despite large depth.

Germline V gene data show CDR1 as SGHNT and CDR2 as YENEEA. V shed 2 bases and J 0 bases; nucleotides not matched to a gene: 3. The CDR3 length is 15 residues. Clones were read by immunoSEQ multiplex PCR, and TCRdb kept only the in-frame ones, dropping some. This table holds about 1,500,000 clones, around 95% found once. A word on this clone: Its specificity is unknown.

The TCR originated in a man aged 30 to 45 in good health. This chain joins TRBV11-3 and TRBJ2-7; 8 bases align to TRBD1. Specimen: naive CD4+ T cells sorted from blood. The subset here: CD45RA+ positively selected. The CDR3 DNA follows: TGTGCCAGCAGCTTAAGACAGGGGAGCTCCTACGAGCAGTACTTC. This translates into CASSLRQGSSYEQYF.